These 22 T cell receptor beta chains were all obtained from the same sample, sequenced in a study of identical twins. One entry per CDR3 protein, called by TCRdb with MiXCR from the 5' RACE reads. Among 350,000 to 500,000 distinct CDR3 sequences listed, 15% to 20% were seen once. Source material: naive T cells sorted from blood. These receptors originate from a man in his fifties or sixties in good health.

At least ten counts were recorded for this clonotype. CDR3 DNA: TGTGCCAGCAGCCAAGGAACTGCCGGTGTCGAGCAGTACTTC. It yields the protein CASSQGTAGVEQYF. V and J are TRBV4-2 and TRBJ2-7; no clear D gene. Trimming took 1 base from V and 6 from J, leaving 13 bases between them. In germline, CDR1 is LGHNA, CDR2 YNFKEQ. CDR3 size: 14 residues.

A few counts support this clonotype. The CDR3 sequence is CASSQDWLAGANVLTF. The CDR3 DNA reads as TGCGCCAGCAGCCAAGATTGGCTAGCTGGGGCCAACGTCCTGACTTTC. The V and J genes are TRBV4-3 and TRBJ2-6; D remains ambiguous. Trimming took 0 bases from V and 2 from J, leaving 8 bases between them. This CDR3 has 16 amino acids. Germline-derived CDR1 and CDR2 are LGHNA and YSLEER.

This clonotype was seen ten or more times. The chain has TRBV6-2 or TRBV6-3 and TRBJ2-1, with a possible D match to TRBD1 (6 bases). Germline assignment: CDR1 MNHEY and CDR2 SVGEGT. Trimming left V 7 bases short and J 9 bases short, with 19 bases between. This CDR3 comprises 14 residues. The CDR3 nucleotides read TGTGCCAGCACCCAAGACAGGATTGTCGGTGAGCAGTTCTTC. Its protein product is CASTQDRIVGEQFF.

J is TRBJ2-1 and V is TRBV3-1, with D perhaps TRBD2 (7 bases). The CDR3 contains 17 residues. Germline CDR1 LGHDT, CDR2 YNNKEL (reference sequence). The germline V and J ends were trimmed by 5 bases and 4 bases, with 21 bases remaining between them. CDR3 nucleotides: TGTGCCAGCAGCGGGGAGGGGGAAATGGGGCGGTACAATGAGCAGTTCTTC. This codes for CASSGEGEMGRYNEQFF.

This clonotype was counted many times. The rearrangement links TRBV28 to TRBJ2-3, with 11 bases that match TRBD2. Germline-derived CDR1 and CDR2 are MDHEN and SYDVKM. V lost 4 bases, J lost 6 bases, and 12 bases stayed unmatched. The CDR3 has 17 amino acids. This chain's CDR3 is CASSSWGSGRASDTQYF. The CDR3 DNA is TGTGCCAGCAGTTCCTGGGGTAGCGGGAGGGCCTCGGATACGCAGTATTTT.

This clonotype was seen repeatedly, ten times or more. This chain uses TRBV30 with TRBJ1-2, with D perhaps TRBD1 (6 bases). V was pared by 4 bases and J by 2 bases, with 17 bases between. The CDR3 runs 15 residues. Germline CDR1 GTSNPN, CDR2 SVGIG (reference sequence). CDR3 residues: CAWIMGARENYGYTF. The CDR3 DNA reads TGTGCCTGGATAATGGGGGCGCGGGAAAACTATGGCTACACCTTC.

In this sample, this clonotype turned up a few times. The chain is built from TRBV7-2 and TRBJ2-2; 7 bases line up with TRBD1. Trimming took 1 base from V and 5 from J; bases not matched to a gene: 7. This CDR3 region has 16 residues. In germline, CDR1 is SGHTA, CDR2 FQGNSA. For the CDR3, the DNA is TGTGCCAGCAGCTTAGGACAGGGATCAGGGACCGGGGAGCTGTTTTTT. Residues: CASSLGQGSGTGELFF.

Remarks on this clonotype: A read error is possible here, since a much larger clone lies one base away. The chain employs TRBV5-1 and TRBJ2-1; 8 nucleotides align to TRBD2. Germline V gives CDR1 SGHRS, CDR2 YFSETQ. This CDR3 has 16 residues. V lost 0 bases to trimming and J lost 5 bases; unmatched junction nucleotides: 7. CDR3 bases: TGCGCCAGCAGCTTGGGAGTGACTAGCGCTAACAATGAGCAGTTCTTC. It codes for CASSLGVTSANNEQFF.

CDR3 sequence: CASRLGQGFSDTQYF. The CDR3 DNA reads TGTGCCAGCAGGCTGGGACAGGGGTTCTCAGATACGCAGTATTTT. The V and J genes are TRBV7-9 and TRBJ2-3, with TRBD1 identical over 10 bases. The V segment lost 6 bases and the J segment 4 bases; nucleotides outside the gene matches: 7. The CDR3 has 15 residues. Germline V gene data show CDR1 as SEHNR and CDR2 as FQNEAQ (reference sequence). Combining the CDR3 with reference TRBV7-9 and TRBJ2-3 gives the whole variable domain DTGVSQNPRHKITKRGQNVTFRCDPISEHNRLYWYRQTLGQGPEFLTYFQNEAQLEKSRLLSDRFSAERPKGSFSTLEIQRTEQGDSAMYLCASRLGQGFSDTQYFGPGTRLTVL.

The rearrangement uses TRBV2 and TRBJ2-7; D perhaps matches TRBD1 (6 bases). Looked up from germline, CDR1 is SNHLY and CDR2 is FYNNEI. The V end was cut by 8 bases, the J end by 6 bases, with 17 bases between. The CDR3 consists of 13 residues. CDR3 loop: CASGRDTVSEQYF. CDR3 DNA: TGTGCCAGCGGCCGGGACACAGTCAGCGAGCAGTACTTC.

CDR3 coding DNA: TGCAGCGTTGGGAGGGGCCACGAGCAGTACTTC. Its protein is CSVGRGHEQYF. The rearrangement uses TRBV29-1 and TRBJ2-7; maybe TRBD2 (6 bases). The CDR3 has 11 residues. Germline CDR1 reads SQVTM; CDR2 reads ANQGSEA. V shed 4 bases and J shed 5 bases, with 9 bases lying between them.

The chain employs TRBV6-1 and TRBJ2-3; 9 positions match TRBD2. The germline gives CDR1 MNHNS, CDR2 SASEGT. V was clipped by 6 bases and J by 3 bases; unmatched bases: 7. CDR3 size: 15 residues. In DNA form, the CDR3 reads TGTGCCAGCAGCCTAGAAAGCGGGAGGACAGATACGCAGTATTTT. It specifies CASSLESGRTDTQYF.

V usage is TRBV24-1 and J usage is TRBJ2-4; D not resolved. This CDR3 has 14 amino acids. The germline V gene encodes CDR1 KGHDR and CDR2 SFDVKD. V lost 4 bases and J lost 7, with 13 bases in between. This CDR3 reads CATSDPQEFNIQYF. In nucleotides, the CDR3 is TGTGCCACCAGTGACCCTCAAGAGTTCAACATTCAGTACTTC.

This chain uses TRBV4-3 with TRBJ2-2; the match to TRBD1 covers 8 bases. The CDR3 is 15 amino acids. Germline V CDR1 and CDR2: LGHNA, YSLEER. The V gene end was trimmed by 0 bases and the J gene end by 10 bases; junction bases not matched to a gene: 7. CDR3 sequence reads: CASSQDWTGPMELFF. CDR3 DNA: TGCGCCAGCAGCCAAGACTGGACAGGGCCCATGGAGCTGTTTTTT.

In this sample, this clonotype turned up once. The chain recombines TRBV4-1 with TRBJ2-7, with D perhaps assigned TRBD1 or TRBD2 (6 bases each). In germline, CDR1 is MGHRA, CDR2 YSYEKL. This CDR3 spans 17 amino acids. Trimming removed 1 base at V and 2 bases at J, with 18 bases between. The CDR3 is CASSQVVTGASAYEQYF. The CDR3 DNA is TGCGCCAGCAGCCAAGTAGTTACGGGGGCTTCCGCCTACGAGCAGTACTTC.

As concerns this clonotype: At one end, the junction sequence differs from germline, possibly due to a read error. This chain links TRBV7-9 with TRBJ1-4; TRBD1 agrees at 7 bases. Germline-derived CDR1 and CDR2 are SEHNR and FQNEAQ (reference sequence). The CDR3 contains 15 residues. This chain's CDR3 is CASSALQGTIEKLFF. The DNA for the CDR3 is TGTGCCAGCAGCGCCTTACAGGGGACTATTGAAAAACTGTTTTTT.

This clonotype was detected a few times. The chain is built from TRBV20-1 and TRBJ1-4; 11 bases fit TRBD1. V shed 6 bases and J 6 bases; nucleotides not matched to a gene: 6. CDR1 and CDR2 (germline): DFQATT, SNEGSKA (reference sequence). The CDR3 spans 14 residues. CDR3 amino acids: CSAVDRGRYEKLFF. The CDR3, as DNA: TGCAGTGCCGTGGACAGGGGGCGATATGAAAAACTGTTTTTT.

The J gene is TRBJ2-7, the V gene TRBV10-3, with TRBD2 matching 10 bases. V lost 5 bases and J lost 4; bases outside the gene matches: 20. Looked up from germline, CDR1 is ENHRY and CDR2 is SYGVKD. This CDR3 region has 19 residues. CDR3 protein: CAISSPSGSSLSIGYEQYF. The CDR3 nucleotides are TGTGCCATCAGTAGTCCTAGCGGGAGTTCTCTTTCGATAGGATACGAGCAGTACTTC.

The chain is built from TRBV20-1 and TRBJ2-3; tentative D call: TRBD2 (5 bases). This CDR3 has 15 amino acids. Germline V CDR1 and CDR2: DFQATT, SNEGSKA (reference sequence). V lost 5 bases to trimming and J lost 1 base, with 16 bases between them. This chain's CDR3 is CSASPLRERTDTQYF. The CDR3 DNA sequence: TGCAGTGCTTCCCCCCTAAGGGAGCGCACAGATACGCAGTATTTT.

The chain combines TRBV4-2 with TRBJ2-5, with 8 nucleotides matching TRBD1. The CDR3 runs 14 residues. The germline gives CDR1 LGHNA, CDR2 YNFKEQ. J gave up 4 bases and V 6 bases, and 7 bases lay outside the gene matches. The CDR3 protein is CASSSPGQGETQYF. The CDR3 bases are TGTGCCAGCAGTTCTCCCGGACAGGGAGAGACCCAGTACTTC.

This clonotype was counted between two and nine times. The chain uses TRBV12-3 or TRBV12-4 and TRBJ2-2; D is unclear. Trimming took off 3 bases at V and 4 bases at J, with 12 bases between the two ends. The length of the CDR3 is 15 residues. CDR3: CASSFNGLPTGELFF. The CDR3 DNA reads TGTGCCAGCAGTTTTAACGGGCTTCCCACCGGGGAGCTGTTTTTT.

The chain carries TRBV11-2 and TRBJ2-1; D is undetermined. V lost 5 bases to trimming and J lost 3 bases, with 20 bases between them. Germline V CDR1 and CDR2: SGHAT, FQNNGV. This CDR3 has 17 residues. This chain's CDR3 is CASSPTLKGSSYNEQFF. In DNA form, the CDR3 reads TGTGCCAGCAGCCCCACTCTTAAAGGTTCCAGCTACAATGAGCAGTTCTTC.